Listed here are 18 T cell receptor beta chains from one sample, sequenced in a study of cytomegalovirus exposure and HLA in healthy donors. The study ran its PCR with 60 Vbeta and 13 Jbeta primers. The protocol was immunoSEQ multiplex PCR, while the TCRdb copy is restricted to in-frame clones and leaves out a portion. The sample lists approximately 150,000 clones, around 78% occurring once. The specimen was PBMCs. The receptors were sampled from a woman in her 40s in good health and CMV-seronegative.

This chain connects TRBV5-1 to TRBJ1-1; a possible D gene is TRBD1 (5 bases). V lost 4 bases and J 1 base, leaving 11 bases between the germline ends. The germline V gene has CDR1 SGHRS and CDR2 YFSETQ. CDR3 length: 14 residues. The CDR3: CASSRPQGNTEAFF. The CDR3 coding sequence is TGCGCCAGCAGCCGCCCTCAGGGGAACACTGAAGCTTTCTTT.

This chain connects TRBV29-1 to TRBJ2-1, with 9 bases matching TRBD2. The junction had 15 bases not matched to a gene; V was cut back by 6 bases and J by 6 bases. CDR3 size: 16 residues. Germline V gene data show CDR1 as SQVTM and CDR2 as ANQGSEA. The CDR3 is CSVRPPVASGINEQFF. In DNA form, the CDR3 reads TGCAGCGTGCGGCCCCCCGTGGCTAGCGGGATCAATGAGCAGTTCTTC.

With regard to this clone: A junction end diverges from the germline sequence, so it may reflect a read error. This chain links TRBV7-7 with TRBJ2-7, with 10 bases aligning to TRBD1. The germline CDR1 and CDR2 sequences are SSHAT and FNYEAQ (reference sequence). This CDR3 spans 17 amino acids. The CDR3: CASSLGEPGQGPYEQYF. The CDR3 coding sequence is TGTGCTAGCAGCTTAGGGGAACCGGGACAGGGGCCCTACGAGCAGTACTTC. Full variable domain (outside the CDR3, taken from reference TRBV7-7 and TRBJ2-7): GAGVSQSPRYKVTKRGQDVTLRCDPISSHATLYWYQQALGQGPEFLTYFNYEAQPDKSGLPSDRFSAERPEGSISTLTIQRTEQRDSAMYRCASSLGEPGQGPYEQYFGPGTRLTVT.

The CDR3 reads CATSRGIGGSYNEQFF. For the CDR3, the DNA is TGTGCCACCAGCAGAGGAATCGGCGGGTCATACAATGAGCAGTTCTTC. The chain is built from TRBV15 and TRBJ2-1, with D possibly TRBD2 on 5 matching bases. The CDR3 consists of 16 residues. CDR1 is LNHNV, CDR2 YYDKDF, per germline (reference sequence). V lost 1 base and J 4 bases, leaving 14 bases between the germline ends.

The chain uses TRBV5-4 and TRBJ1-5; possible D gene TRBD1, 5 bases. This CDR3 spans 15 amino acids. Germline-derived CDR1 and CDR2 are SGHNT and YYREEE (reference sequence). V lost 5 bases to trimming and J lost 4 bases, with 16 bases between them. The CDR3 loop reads CASRLPRRENQPQHF. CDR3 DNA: TGTGCCAGCAGGTTGCCCCGCAGGGAAAATCAGCCCCAGCATTTT.

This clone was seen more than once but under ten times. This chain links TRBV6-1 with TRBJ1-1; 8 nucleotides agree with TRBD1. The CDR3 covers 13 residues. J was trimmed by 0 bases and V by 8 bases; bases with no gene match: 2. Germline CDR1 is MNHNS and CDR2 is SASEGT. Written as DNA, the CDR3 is TGTGCCAGCTCCAGGGGGCTGAACACTGAAGCTTTCTTT. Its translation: CASSRGLNTEAFF.

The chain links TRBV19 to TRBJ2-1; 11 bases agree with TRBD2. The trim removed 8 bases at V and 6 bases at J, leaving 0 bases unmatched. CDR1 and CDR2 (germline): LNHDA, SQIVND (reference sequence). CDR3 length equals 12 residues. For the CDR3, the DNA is TGTGCCAGTGGGACTAGCGGCAATGAGCAGTTCTTC. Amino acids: CASGTSGNEQFF.

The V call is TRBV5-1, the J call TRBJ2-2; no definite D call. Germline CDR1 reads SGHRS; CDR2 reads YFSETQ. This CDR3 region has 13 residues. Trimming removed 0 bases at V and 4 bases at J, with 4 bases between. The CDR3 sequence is CASSLGATGELFF. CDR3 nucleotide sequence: TGCGCCAGCAGCTTGGGGGCCACCGGGGAGCTGTTTTTT.

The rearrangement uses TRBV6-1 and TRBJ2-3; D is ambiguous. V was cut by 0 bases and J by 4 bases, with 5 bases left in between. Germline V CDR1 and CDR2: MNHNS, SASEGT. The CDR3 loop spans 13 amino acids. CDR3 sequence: CASSEAGADTQYF. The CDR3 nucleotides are TGTGCCAGCAGTGAAGCAGGAGCAGATACGCAGTATTTT.

The CDR3 DNA reads TGTGCCAGTACTCAACTAGCGGGAGAGATCGGGGAGCTGTTTTTT. Its protein product is CASTQLAGEIGELFF. This chain connects TRBV19 to TRBJ2-2; TRBD2 aligns across 11 bases. The CDR3 spans 15 residues. Unmatched junction bases numbered 8, after V lost 7 bases and J lost 7 bases. The germline V gene has CDR1 LNHDA and CDR2 SQIVND (reference sequence).

This CDR3 reads CASSIWLAGQSTDTQYF. In DNA, the CDR3 is TGTGCCAGCTCAATCTGGCTAGCGGGCCAGAGCACAGATACGCAGTATTTT. The rearrangement uses TRBV18 and TRBJ2-3; TRBD2 aligns across 8 bases. The CDR3 runs to 17 residues. Germline V gives CDR1 KGHSH, CDR2 LQKENI. V shed 5 bases, J shed 0 bases, and the junction held 10 bases outside the gene matches.

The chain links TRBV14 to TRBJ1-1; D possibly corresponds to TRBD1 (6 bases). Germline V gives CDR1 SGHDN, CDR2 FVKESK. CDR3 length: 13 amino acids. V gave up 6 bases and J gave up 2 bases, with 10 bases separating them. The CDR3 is CASRHRDNTEAFF. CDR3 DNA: TGTGCCAGCAGGCACAGGGATAACACTGAAGCTTTCTTT. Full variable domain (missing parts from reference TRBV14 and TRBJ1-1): EAGVTQFPSHSVIEKGQTVTLRCDPISGHDNLYWYRRVMGKEIKFLLHFVKESKQDESGMPNNRFLAERTGGTYSTLKVQPAELEDSGVYFCASRHRDNTEAFFGQGTRLTVV.

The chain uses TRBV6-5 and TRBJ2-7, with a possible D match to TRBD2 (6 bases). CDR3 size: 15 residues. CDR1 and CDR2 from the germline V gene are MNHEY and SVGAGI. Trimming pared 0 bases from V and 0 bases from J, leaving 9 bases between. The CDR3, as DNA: TGTGCCAGCAGTTACTCTGACGGGAGCTCCTACGAGCAGTACTTC. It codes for CASSYSDGSSYEQYF.

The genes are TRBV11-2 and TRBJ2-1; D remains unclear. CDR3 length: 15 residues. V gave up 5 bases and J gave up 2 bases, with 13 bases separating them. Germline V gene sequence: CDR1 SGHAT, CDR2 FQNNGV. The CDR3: CASSPTKLTYNEQFF. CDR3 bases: TGTGCCAGCAGCCCGACCAAACTAACCTACAATGAGCAGTTCTTC. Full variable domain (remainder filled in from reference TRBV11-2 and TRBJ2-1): EAGVAQSPRYKIIEKRQSVAFWCNPISGHATLYWYQQILGQGPKLLIQFQNNGVVDDSQLPKDRFSAERLKGVDSTLKIQPAKLEDSAVYLCASSPTKLTYNEQFFGPGTRLTVL.

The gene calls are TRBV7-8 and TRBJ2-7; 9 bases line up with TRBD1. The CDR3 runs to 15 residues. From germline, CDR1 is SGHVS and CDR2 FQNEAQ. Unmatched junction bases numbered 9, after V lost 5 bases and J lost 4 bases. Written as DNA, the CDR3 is TGTGCCAGCAGCACGATCCGGGACAGGGCTTACGAGCAGTACTTC. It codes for CASSTIRDRAYEQYF.

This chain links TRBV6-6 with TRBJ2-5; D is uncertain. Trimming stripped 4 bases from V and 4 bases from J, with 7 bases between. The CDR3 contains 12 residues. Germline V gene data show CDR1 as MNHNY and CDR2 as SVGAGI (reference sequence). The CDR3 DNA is TGTGCCAGCAGTTCTCCGCGAGAGACCCAGTACTTC. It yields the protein CASSSPRETQYF.

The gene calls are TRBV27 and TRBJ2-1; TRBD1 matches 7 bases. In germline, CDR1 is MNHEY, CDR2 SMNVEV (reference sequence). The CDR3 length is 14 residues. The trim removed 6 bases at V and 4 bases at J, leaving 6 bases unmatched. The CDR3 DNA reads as TGTGCCAGCAGCCTTCAGGGGGAGTACAATGAGCAGTTCTTC. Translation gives CASSLQGEYNEQFF.

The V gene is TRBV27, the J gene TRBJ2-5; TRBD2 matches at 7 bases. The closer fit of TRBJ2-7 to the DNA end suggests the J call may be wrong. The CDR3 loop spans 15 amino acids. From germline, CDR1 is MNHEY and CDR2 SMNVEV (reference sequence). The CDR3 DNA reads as TGTGCCAGCAGTTCCTTATCCAGCGGGGCCTACGAGCAGTACTTC. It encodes CASSSLSSGAYEQYF.